This T cell receptor (beta chain) was identified in a study of shared clonotypes between healthy human individuals. Germline V gives CDR1 SEHNR, CDR2 FQNEAQ (reference sequence). The CDR3 extends over 14 amino acids. The V end lost 5 bases, the J end lost 3 bases, and 12 bases lay between the germline ends. Here immunoSEQ multiplex PCR was the method, and the copy in TCRdb shows in-frame clones only, minus some. The sample has fewer than 550,000 clones; 60% to 80% are singletons. The receptor was isolated from a woman aged 40 to 50 in good health. Some clones in this sample may be carry-over from other donors' samples. The sequenced sample consisted of PBMCs. The chain has TRBV7-9 and TRBJ2-3; D perhaps matches TRBD2 (6 bases). The CDR3 nucleotides read TGTGCCAGCAGCCCCGCCCTAGCGACAGATACGCAGTATTTT. Its translation is CASSPALATDTQYF.